This T cell receptor (beta chain) originates from a study of cytomegalovirus exposure and HLA in healthy donors. Study as a whole: The 90 to 150 validation repertoires, a later analysis reported, used the same platform as the roughly 730 repertoires from the first cohort. Findings and caveats of the study: Researchers counted around 170 TCR beta chains as cytomegalovirus-associated. There were a few CMV-associated chains whose specificity for CMV antigens was confirmed in vitro.

This table comes from immunoSEQ multiplex PCR, and its TCRdb copy is limited to in-frame clones, with some not included. The table includes roughly 130,000 clones, approximately 92% detected once. The CDR3 runs to 15 residues. V shed 6 bases and J 6 bases; nucleotides not matched to a gene: 9. Germline CDR1 SNHLY, CDR2 FYNNEI. Donors were drawn from the approximately 110-subject validation cohort, separate from the roughly 610-subject first cohort. A note on this clone: Its antigen remains unidentified.

This sequence originates from a woman under 30 in good health and CMV-seropositive. This chain connects TRBV2 to TRBJ2-2, with TRBD2 matching over 8 bases. The specimen was PBMCs. CDR3 sequence: CASRGTRESAGELFF. CDR3 DNA: TGTGCCAGCAGGGGGACTAGGGAGTCTGCCGGGGAGCTGTTTTTT.